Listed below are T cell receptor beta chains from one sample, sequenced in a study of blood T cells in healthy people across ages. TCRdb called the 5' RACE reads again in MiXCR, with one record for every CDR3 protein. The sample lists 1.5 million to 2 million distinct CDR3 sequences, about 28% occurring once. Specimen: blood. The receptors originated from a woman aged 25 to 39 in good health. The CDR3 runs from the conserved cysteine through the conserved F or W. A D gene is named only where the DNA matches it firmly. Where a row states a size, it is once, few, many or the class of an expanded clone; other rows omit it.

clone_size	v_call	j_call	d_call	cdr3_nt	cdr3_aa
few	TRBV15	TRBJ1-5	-	TGTGCCACCTCTCTCCGGGGGGCTGGCAATCGGCCCCAGCATTTT	CATSLRGAGNRPQHF
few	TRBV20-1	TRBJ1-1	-	TGCAGTGCGAAAACCCCCGGGAACACTGAAGCTTTCTTT	CSAKTPGNTEAFF
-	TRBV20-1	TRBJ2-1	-	TGCAGTGCTAGTGGTAGGGCAGCCTCCTACAATGGGCAGTTCTTC	CSASGRAASYNGQFF
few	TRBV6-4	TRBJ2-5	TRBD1	TGTGCCACCATGGACAGGGGAGGAAGGGAGCAGTACTTC	CATMDRGGREQYF
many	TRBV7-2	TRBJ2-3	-	TGTGCCAGCAGCTTGACTATCGGCACAGATACGCAGTATTTT	CASSLTIGTDTQYF
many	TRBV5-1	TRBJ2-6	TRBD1	TGCGCCAGCAGCGGGACAGTGTCCTCTGGGGCCAACGTCCTGACTTTC	CASSGTVSSGANVLTF
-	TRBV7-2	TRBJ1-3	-	TGTGCCAGCGCACAGGGATCTGGTAACACCATATATTTT	CASAQGSGNTIYF
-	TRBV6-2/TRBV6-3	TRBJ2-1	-	TGTGCCGGCAGTTTCTTGACTAGGATAAGGAACAATGAGCAGTTCTTC	CAGSFLTRIRNNEQFF
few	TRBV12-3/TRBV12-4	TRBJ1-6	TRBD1	TGTGCCAGCAGCCTAATACAGGGGTCACCCCTCCACTTT	CASSLIQGSPLHF
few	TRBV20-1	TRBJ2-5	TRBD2	TGCAGTGCCCCGGGACTAGCGGGTTATGGAGAGACCCAGTACTTC	CSAPGLAGYGETQYF
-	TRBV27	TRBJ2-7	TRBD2	TGTGCCAGCAGGGCACTAGCGGGGTCCTCCTACGAGCAGTACTTC	CASRALAGSSYEQYF
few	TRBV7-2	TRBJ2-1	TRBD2	TGTGCCAGCAGCATATCTAGCGGGAGGGCCAAAGGGGGGCAGTTCTTC	CASSISSGRAKGGQFF
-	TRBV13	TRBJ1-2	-	TGTGCCAGCAGCACGCGGGACACCGGGGCCACCTTC	CASSTRDTGATF
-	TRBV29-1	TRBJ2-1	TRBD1	TGCAGCGTTAGTGGGACAGGGGTCAATGAGCAGTTCTTC	CSVSGTGVNEQFF
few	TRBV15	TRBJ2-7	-	TGTGCCACCAGCAGAGCAACGGTCTCCTACGAGCAGTACTTC	CATSRATVSYEQYF
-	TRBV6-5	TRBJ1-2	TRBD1	TGTGCCAGCAGTTACTCGGGAGGGGGCATTTTCTATGGCTACACCTTC	CASSYSGGGIFYGYTF
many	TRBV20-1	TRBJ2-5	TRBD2	TGCAGTGCCTCTACGGGACTAGCGGCGGAGACCCAGTACTTC	CSASTGLAAETQYF
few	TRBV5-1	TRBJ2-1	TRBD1	TGCGCCACCCAAAGACAGGGGGTGGGGTCCTACAATGAGCAGTTCTTC	CATQRQGVGSYNEQFF
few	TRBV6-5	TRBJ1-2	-	TGTGCCAGCAGTCCAAATCGAGGTCCCATAAGGGGCTACACCTTC	CASSPNRGPIRGYTF
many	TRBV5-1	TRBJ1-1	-	TGCGCCAGCAGCTCATCCGGGGGGGCGATGAGGAACACTGAAGCTTTCTTT	CASSSSGGAMRNTEAFF
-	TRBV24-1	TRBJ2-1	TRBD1	TGTGCCACCAGTGATTTAAGGACAGGGGGCAATGAGCAGTTCTTC	CATSDLRTGGNEQFF
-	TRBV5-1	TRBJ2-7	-	TGCACCAGCAGCTTGGGGGGAGGCTCCTACGAGCAGTACTTC	CTSSLGGGSYEQYF
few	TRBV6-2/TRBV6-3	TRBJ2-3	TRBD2	TGTGCCAGCAGTTCCCGGACTAGCGGGAACACAGATACGCAGTATTTT	CASSSRTSGNTDTQYF
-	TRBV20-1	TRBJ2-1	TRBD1	TGCAGTGCCGGGGGGCGGACAGGGGACATCAATGAGCAGTTCTTC	CSAGGRTGDINEQFF
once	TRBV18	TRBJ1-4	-	TGTGCCAGCTCACCGGAGGGGACGGTAAATGAAAAACTGTTTTTT	CASSPEGTVNEKLFF
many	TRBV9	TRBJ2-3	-	TGTGCCAGCAGCGTAGATTTGGGGGGCACAGATACGCAGTATTTT	CASSVDLGGTDTQYF
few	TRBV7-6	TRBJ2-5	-	TGTGCCAGCAGCTTAGCGGCCAGGGGAAGGGAGACCCAGTACTTC	CASSLAARGRETQYF
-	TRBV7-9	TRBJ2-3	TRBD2	TGTGCCAGCAGCTTAGCGAGGAAAGCGGGGGGAATCGGAGATACGCAGTATTTT	CASSLARKAGGIGDTQYF
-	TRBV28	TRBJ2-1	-	TGTGCCAGCAGCAATACCATCCCTTACGTGGGGACTGAGCAGTTCTTC	CASSNTIPYVGTEQFF
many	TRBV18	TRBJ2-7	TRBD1	TGTGCCAGCTCACCAGAGACAGGGATCGAGCAGTACTTC	CASSPETGIEQYF
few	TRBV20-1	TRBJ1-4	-	TGCAGTGCTAGAGATGAAGTTTGGGTTCGCGAAAAACTGTTTTTT	CSARDEVWVREKLFF
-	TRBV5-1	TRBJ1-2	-	TGCGCCAGCAGCTCCGACGGTGGAGGTGGCTACACCTTC	CASSSDGGGGYTF
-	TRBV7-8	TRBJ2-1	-	TGTGCCAGCAGCTTAGTGAGGACTCGAAGCTCCTACAATGAGCAGTTCTTC	CASSLVRTRSSYNEQFF
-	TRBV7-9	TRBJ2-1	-	TGTGCCAGCAGCTTTGACGGGGATGAGCAGTTCTTC	CASSFDGDEQFF
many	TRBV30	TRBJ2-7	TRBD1	TGTGCCTGGAGTGAAGGGGGCACCCACGAGCAGTACTTC	CAWSEGGTHEQYF
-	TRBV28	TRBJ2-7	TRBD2	TGTGCCAGCAGCCCCCTAATAGGAGCGGGGGGGCTGGAAGAGCAGTACTTC	CASSPLIGAGGLEEQYF
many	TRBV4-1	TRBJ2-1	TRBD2	TGCGCCAGCTCCCCGGGGGGGGTAGCCCACAATGAGCAGTTCTTC	CASSPGGVAHNEQFF
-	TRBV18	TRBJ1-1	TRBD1	TGTGCCAGCTCACCTAACAGGGGCGTGAACACTGAAGCTTTCTTT	CASSPNRGVNTEAFF
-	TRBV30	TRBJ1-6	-	TGTGCCTGGAGTCCGTATTATTCACCCCTCCACTTT	CAWSPYYSPLHF
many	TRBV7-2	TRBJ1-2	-	TGTGCCAGCAGCTTGTTGCGGTACTACACCTTC	CASSLLRYYTF
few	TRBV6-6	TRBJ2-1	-	TGTGCCAGCAGTTACACACGCGGGGCTAACAATGAGCAGTTCTTC	CASSYTRGANNEQFF
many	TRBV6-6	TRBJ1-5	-	TGTGCCAGCAGCGACCGGGACGGTAGCAATCAGCCCCAGCATTTT	CASSDRDGSNQPQHF
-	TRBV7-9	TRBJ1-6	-	TGTGCCAGCAAAGCGGACCCAGGTTCACCCCTCCACTTT	CASKADPGSPLHF
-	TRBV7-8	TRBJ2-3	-	TGTACCAGCAGCTTGCTCGCGGGCGAAGGAACAGATACGCAGTATTTT	CTSSLLAGEGTDTQYF
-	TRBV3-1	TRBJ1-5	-	TGTGCCAGCAGCCGGGGTGGGGGGGTTCAGCCCCAGCATTTT	CASSRGGGVQPQHF
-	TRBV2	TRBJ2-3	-	TGTGCCAGCAGTGACCCAGGAATAACAGATACGCAGTATTTT	CASSDPGITDTQYF
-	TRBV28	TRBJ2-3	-	TGTGCCAGCAGACCCCAAAGAGGTACAGGTAGCACAGATACGCAGTATTTT	CASRPQRGTGSTDTQYF
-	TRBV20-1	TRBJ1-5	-	TGCAGTGCTAGCTTTAGTAGCAATCAGCCCCAGCATTTT	CSASFSSNQPQHF
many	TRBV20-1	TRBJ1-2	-	TGCAGTGCTATCGGGACGGGGGGCTACACCTTC	CSAIGTGGYTF
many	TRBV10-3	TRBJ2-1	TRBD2	TGTGCCATCAGTAAGCGGGACTCCTACAATGAGCAGTTCTTC	CAISKRDSYNEQFF
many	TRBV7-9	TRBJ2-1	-	TGTGCCAGCAGCTTAGTCGGATACAATGAGCAGTTCTTC	CASSLVGYNEQFF
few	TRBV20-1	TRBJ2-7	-	TGCAGTGCTAGTGACGTTTACTACGAGCAGTACTTC	CSASDVYYEQYF
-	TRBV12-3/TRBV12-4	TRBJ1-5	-	TGTGCCAGCAGGGCCTCAACAGGACAGCCCCAGCATTTT	CASRASTGQPQHF
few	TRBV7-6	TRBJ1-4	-	TGTGCCAGCAGCTTAGGGGCAGGAGGGGTTGCAACTAATGAAAAACTGTTTTTT	CASSLGAGGVATNEKLFF
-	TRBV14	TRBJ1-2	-	TGTGCCAGCAGCCTCCTTTCGGGGGCGGATGGCTACACCTTC	CASSLLSGADGYTF
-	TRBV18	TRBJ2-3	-	TGTGCCAGCTCACTCAGTAGTGCGGCAGATACGCAGTATTTT	CASSLSSAADTQYF